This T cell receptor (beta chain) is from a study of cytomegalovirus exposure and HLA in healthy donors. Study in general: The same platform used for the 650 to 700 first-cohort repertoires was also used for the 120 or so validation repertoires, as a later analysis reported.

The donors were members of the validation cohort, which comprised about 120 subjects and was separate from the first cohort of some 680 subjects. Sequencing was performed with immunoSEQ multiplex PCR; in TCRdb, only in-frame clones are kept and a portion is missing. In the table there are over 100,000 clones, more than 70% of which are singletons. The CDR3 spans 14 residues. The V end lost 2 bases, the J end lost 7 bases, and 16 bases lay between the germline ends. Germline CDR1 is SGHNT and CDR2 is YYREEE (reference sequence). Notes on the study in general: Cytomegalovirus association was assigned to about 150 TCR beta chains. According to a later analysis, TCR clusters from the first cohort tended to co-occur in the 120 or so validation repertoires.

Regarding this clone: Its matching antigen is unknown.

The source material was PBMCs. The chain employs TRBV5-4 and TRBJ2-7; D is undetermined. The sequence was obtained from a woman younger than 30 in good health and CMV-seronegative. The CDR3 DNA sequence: TGTGCCAGCAGCTTTTTGGAGCAAGTTCGGGAGCAGTACTTC. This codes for CASSFLEQVREQYF.